Sequencing of this T cell receptor beta chain was carried out in a study of follicular helper T cells after annual influenza vaccination (dated by TCRdb to the late 2010s). As for the study more broadly: After each seasonal influenza vaccination, blood was collected on days 0, 7 and 28. To study recall of cTfh clones, some subjects were followed through successive annual vaccinations in the 2013-2014, 2014-2015 and 2015-2016 seasons. One week after vaccination, a second recruited cohort of eleven to twelve subjects (Table S1) displayed a similar ICOS+CD38+ cTfh response. Multi-year samples were available for six subjects, with four spanning two vaccination seasons and two spanning three seasons. The 2015 samples were processed right after collection, while the 2013-2014 samples were cryopreserved. Points the paper makes about the study in general: With successive annual vaccinations, a recurrent oligoclonal ICOS+CD38+ cTfh response was recalled, and this response contained tetramer and AIM influenza-specific clonotypes. Day 7 ICOS+CD38+ clones were most often found later in ICOS-CD38- cTfh, suggesting that subset may serve as a memory reservoir. When influenza clone enrichment was assessed, the possibility that the much larger non-cTfh compartments were undersampled could not be excluded. ICOS+CD38+ cTfh clonality correlated with the frequency of that population, and its change correlated with the change in circulating plasmablast frequency. Because only roughly 9-20% of the analyzed cells gave productive TCRB sequences, there was no way to sample rare clonotypes.

This specimen's time point label, per the study, means: 2014-2015 season, 7 days after vaccination. Adults received seasonal inactivated influenza vaccine (Fluvarix), and TCRB sequencing tracked sorted blood CD4 subsets before and after vaccination. Subjects were considered eligible if community-dwelling and if influenza vaccine had not been received in the prior 6 months. Influenza vaccine contraindications, substance abuse, HIV/AIDS, active malignancy, immunomodulatory medication and active illness such as respiratory infection were included among the exclusion criteria. Between 40 and 100 mL of blood was sampled per time point. Either Ficoll-Paque PLUS or SepMate separation was used to isolate PBMC. As a non-Tfh subset for comparison, CXCR5- memory CD4 T cells were sorted. Before DNA was extracted, the cell subsets were sorted from PBMC using a BD FACS Aria. Concerning this clone: The antigen this receptor binds is unknown. No qualities accompany the bases; no much larger clone lies one base away.

Via the germline V gene, CDR1 is MDHEN and CDR2 SYDVKM. Unmatched junction bases come to 5, with V trimmed by 5 bases and J by 3 bases. From the cysteine through the phenylalanine, the CDR3 covers 14 amino acids. Just CDR3 DNA is preserved here, 42 bases in frame from base 1. Library preparation was by the immunoSEQ multiplex PCR assay. Adaptive Biotechnologies handled the TCRB amplification, library preparation, sequencing and preliminary bioinformatics at Survey level resolution. Under the source paper's analysis protocol: Clonality was computed in R as 1 minus normalized Shannon entropy; the Gini index was calculated with the R package ineq. Overlap score was the summed counts of shared sequences divided by total counts of all sequences in both compared samples. Shared-clonotype significance used Fisher's exact test assuming a theoretical repertoire of 10^7 TCRB sequences. The source is immuneACCESS, and TCRdb retained only in-frame sequences with V and J called. Part of the clones is not carried over; for the studies checked, unresolved V genes explain less than half of this, and the remainder is unexplained. V, J and clone size reflect that table, while D and trimming were determined from the DNA. Across this sample there are more than 9,000 clones, with approximately 83% seen only once. The top ten hold 0.34% of the sample.

This TCR came from an adult who received the influenza vaccine. This specimen consisted of CXCR5- memory CD4+ T cells sorted from blood, obtained 7 days after influenza vaccination. The cell subset or site label, read with the paper, signifies: CXCR5- memory CD4 T cells. The chain is made from TRBV28 and TRBJ1-1, and 8 junction bases match TRBD1. The nucleotides are TGTGCCAGCAGTCCAGGGGGCGCGGACACTGAAGCTTTCTTT. Its protein product is CASSPGGADTEAFF.